This T cell receptor beta chain came from a study of blood T cell repertoires in COVID-19. Study-level information: The samples span acute and convalescent COVID-19 from the United States, Italy and Spain. PBMCs, B-cell-depleted T cells, or T cells provided the cDNA or gDNA that made up the material.

Per the study methods: Researchers report that nucleated cell counts were estimated from reference gene primer amplification. Using immunoSEQ multiplex PCR, the repertoire was profiled, and TCRdb retains in-frame clones only, with some absent. That table gives V, J and clone size, and the DNA gave D and trimming. The profile shows 100,000 to 150,000 clones, about 70% of them singletons. The Seattle patients, enrolled during active infection, were followed longitudinally. The CDR3 has 14 amino acids. Trimming shortened V by 4 bases and J by 5 bases, and 16 bases separated the two germline ends. Germline lookup yields CDR1 SGHRS and CDR2 YFSETQ.

This chain connects TRBV5-1 to TRBJ2-7; tentative D call: TRBD2 (5 bases). Input material: peripheral blood. This TCR derives from a man older than 75 with COVID-19, enrolled during active disease. The chain's CDR3 is CASSLRVGADEQYF. As DNA, the CDR3 is TGCGCCAGCAGCCTCCGGGTCGGAGCGGACGAGCAGTACTTC.